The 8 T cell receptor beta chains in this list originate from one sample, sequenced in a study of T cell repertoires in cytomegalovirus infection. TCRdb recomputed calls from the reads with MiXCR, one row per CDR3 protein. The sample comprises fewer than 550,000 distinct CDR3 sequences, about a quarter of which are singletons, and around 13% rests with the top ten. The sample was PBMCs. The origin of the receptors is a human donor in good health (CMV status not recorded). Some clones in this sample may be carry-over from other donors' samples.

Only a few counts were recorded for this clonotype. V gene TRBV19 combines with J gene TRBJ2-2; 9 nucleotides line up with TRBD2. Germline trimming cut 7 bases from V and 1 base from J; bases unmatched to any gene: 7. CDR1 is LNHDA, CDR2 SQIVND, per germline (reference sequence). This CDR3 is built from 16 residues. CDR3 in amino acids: CASTWGLARNTGELFF. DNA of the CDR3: TGTGCCAGTACCTGGGGACTAGCTAGGAACACCGGGGAGCTGTTTTTT.

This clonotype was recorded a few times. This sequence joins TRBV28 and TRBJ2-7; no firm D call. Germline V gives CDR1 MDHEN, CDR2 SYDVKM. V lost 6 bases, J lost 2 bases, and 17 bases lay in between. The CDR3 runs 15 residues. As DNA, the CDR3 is TGTGCCAGCAGCCCCACGCTGGGCTTTACCTACGAGCAGTACGTC. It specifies CASSPTLGFTYEQYV.

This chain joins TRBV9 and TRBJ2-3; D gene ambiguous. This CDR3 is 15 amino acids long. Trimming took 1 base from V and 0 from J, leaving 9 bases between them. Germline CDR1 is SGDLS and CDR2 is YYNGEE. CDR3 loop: CASSVKGYSTDTQYF. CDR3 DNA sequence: TGTGCCAGCAGCGTAAAGGGATATAGCACAGATACGCAGTATTTT.

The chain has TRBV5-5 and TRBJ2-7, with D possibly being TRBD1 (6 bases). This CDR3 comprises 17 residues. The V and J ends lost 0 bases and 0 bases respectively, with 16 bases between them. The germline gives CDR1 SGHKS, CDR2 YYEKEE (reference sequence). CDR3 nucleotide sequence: TGTGCCAGCAGCTTGGGGACAGTCAAGAAGGGCTCCTACGAGCAGTACGTC. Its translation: CASSLGTVKKGSYEQYV.

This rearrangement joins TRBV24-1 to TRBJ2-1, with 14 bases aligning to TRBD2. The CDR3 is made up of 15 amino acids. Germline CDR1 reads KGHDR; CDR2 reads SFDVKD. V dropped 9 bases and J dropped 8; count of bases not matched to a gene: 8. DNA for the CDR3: TGTGCCACCTCGACTAGCGGGAGGGCCTTTGATGAGCAGTTCTTC. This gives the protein CATSTSGRAFDEQFF.

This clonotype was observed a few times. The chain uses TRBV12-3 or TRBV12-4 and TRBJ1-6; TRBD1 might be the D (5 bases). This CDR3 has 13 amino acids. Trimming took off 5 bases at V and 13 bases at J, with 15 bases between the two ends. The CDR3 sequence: CASSRAGLSPLHF. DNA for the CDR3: TGTGCCAGCAGTCGTGCAGGGTTGTCTCCCCTCCACTTT.

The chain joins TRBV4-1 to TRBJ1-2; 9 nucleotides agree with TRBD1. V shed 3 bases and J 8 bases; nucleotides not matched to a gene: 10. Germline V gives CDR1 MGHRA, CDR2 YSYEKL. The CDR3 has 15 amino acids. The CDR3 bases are TGCGCCAGCAGCCACACTACAGGGGGCAGGAGCGGCTACACCTTC. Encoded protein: CASSHTTGGRSGYTF.

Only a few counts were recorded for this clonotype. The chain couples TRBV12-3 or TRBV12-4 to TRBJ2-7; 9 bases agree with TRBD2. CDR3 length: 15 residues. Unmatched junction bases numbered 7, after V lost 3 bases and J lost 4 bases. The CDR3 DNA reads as TGTGCCAGCAGTTTTGGCAGCGGGAGGACTTACGAGCAGTACTTC. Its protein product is CASSFGSGRTYEQYF.